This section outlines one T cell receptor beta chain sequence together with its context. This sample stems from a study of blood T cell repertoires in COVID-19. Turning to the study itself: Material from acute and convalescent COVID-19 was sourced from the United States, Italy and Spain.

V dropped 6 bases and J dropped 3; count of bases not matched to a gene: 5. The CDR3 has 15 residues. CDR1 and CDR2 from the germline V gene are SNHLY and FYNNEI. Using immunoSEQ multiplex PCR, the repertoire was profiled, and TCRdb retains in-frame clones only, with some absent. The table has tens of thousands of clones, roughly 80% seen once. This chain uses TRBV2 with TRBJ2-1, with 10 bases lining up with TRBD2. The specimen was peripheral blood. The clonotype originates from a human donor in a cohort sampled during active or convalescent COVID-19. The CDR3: CASRSAGGDYNEQFF. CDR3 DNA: TGTGCCAGCAGGTCAGCGGGGGGGGACTACAATGAGCAGTTCTTC.